These 27 T cell receptor beta chains share one sample of origin, sequenced in a study of blood T cell repertoires in COVID-19. Only in-frame clones appear in the TCRdb table, and some are missing; sequencing was by immunoSEQ multiplex PCR. The profile shows under 300,000 clones, about 87% of them singletons. The sample comprised PBMCs or T cells enriched from blood (not recorded which). These receptors were obtained from a woman between 50 and 59 years old who had recovered from COVID-19.

V usage is TRBV3-1 (or the pseudogene TRBV3-2) and J usage is TRBJ2-5; 16 bases fit TRBD2. Germline-derived CDR1 and CDR2 are LGHDT and YNNKEL (reference sequence). The CDR3 extends over 19 amino acids. V dropped 5 bases and J dropped 5; count of bases not matched to a gene: 14. CDR3 protein: CASSTSGLAGGAAGETQYF. The CDR3 nucleotides are TGTGCCAGCAGCACCTCGGGACTAGCGGGAGGGGCGGCCGGGGAGACCCAGTACTTC.

This chain joins TRBV29-1 and TRBJ1-1; no firm D call. Trimming removed 4 bases from V and 11 bases from J, with 17 bases in between. Germline V gene sequence: CDR1 SQVTM, CDR2 ANQGSEA. CDR3 length: 12 residues. The CDR3: CSVALTERRAFF. Written as DNA, the CDR3 is TGCAGCGTTGCTTTAACGGAGAGGAGGGCTTTCTTT. Using reference TRBV29-1 and TRBJ1-1 for the parts outside the CDR3, the full variable domain is SAVISQKPSRDICQRGTSLTIQCQVDSQVTMMFWYRQQPGQSLTLIATANQGSEATYESGFVIDKFPISRPNLTFSTLTVSNMSPEDSSIYLCSVALTERRAFFGQGTRLTVV.

Details on this clone: Compared with germline, one end of the junction differs, possibly owing to a read error. The chain couples TRBV14 to TRBJ2-1, with 7 bases aligning to TRBD1. This CDR3 region has 16 residues. Looked up from germline, CDR1 is SGHDN and CDR2 is FVKESK. CDR3 sequence reads: CASSKDRVSTYNEQFF. The CDR3, as DNA: TGTGCCAGCAGCAAAGACAGGGTGTCAACCTACAATGAGCAGTTCTTC.

Only one count was recorded for this clone. The chain uses TRBV9 and TRBJ2-1, with D unresolved. The CDR3 is 16 amino acids. With 0 bases removed from V and 3 bases from J, the gap between germline ends came to 13 bases. From germline, CDR1 is SGDLS and CDR2 YYNGEE. The DNA for the CDR3 is TGTGCCAGCAGCGTAGATCCTAGGCTCCACTACAATGAGCAGTTCTTC. Its protein product is CASSVDPRLHYNEQFF.

The chain has TRBV9 and TRBJ2-7, with TRBD2 matching 13 bases. The CDR3 runs to 15 residues. The V gene's germline CDR1 is SGDLS and CDR2 YYNGEE. Unmatched junction bases numbered 4, after V lost 3 bases and J lost 4 bases. The CDR3 spells CASSEGLAGIYEQYF. CDR3 in DNA: TGTGCCAGCAGCGAGGGACTAGCGGGAATTTACGAGCAGTACTTC.

The genes are TRBV9 and TRBJ2-1; D is possibly TRBD2 (5 bases). Germline CDR1 SGDLS, CDR2 YYNGEE. The V gene lost 5 bases and the J gene lost 2 bases, with 14 bases spanning the gap. This CDR3 contains 15 residues. The CDR3 reads CASSRNEGTYNEQFF. In DNA, the CDR3 is TGTGCCAGCAGTCGGAATGAGGGAACCTACAATGAGCAGTTCTTC.

The chain carries TRBV12-3 or TRBV12-4 and TRBJ1-2, with 9 nucleotides matching TRBD1. The V and J ends lost 7 bases and 7 bases, in that order; junction bases with no gene match: 4. This CDR3 spans 12 amino acids. This CDR3 reads CASTPDRGGYTF. In DNA, the CDR3 is TGTGCCAGCACCCCGGACAGGGGTGGCTACACCTTC.

The chain combines TRBV7-3 with TRBJ1-1; 8 nucleotides agree with TRBD1. The V segment lost 6 bases and the J segment 0 bases; nucleotides outside the gene matches: 9. The germline V gene has CDR1 SGHTA and CDR2 FQGTGA. This CDR3 has 16 amino acids. In DNA, the CDR3 is TGTGCCAGCAGACCTCGACAGGGGATCATGAACACTGAAGCTTTCTTT. Encoded protein: CASRPRQGIMNTEAFF. Supplemented by reference TRBV7-3 and TRBJ1-1, the full variable domain reads GAGVSQTPSNKVTEKGKYVELRCDPISGHTALYWYRQSLGQGPEFLIYFQGTGAADDSGLPNDRFFAVRPEGSVSTLKIQRTERGDSAVYLCASRPRQGIMNTEAFFGQGTRLTVV.

The gene calls are TRBV5-1 and TRBJ1-4, with TRBD1 matching 9 bases. The CDR3 is 17 amino acids. With V trimmed by 3 bases and J by 3 bases, 9 bases remained unmatched. Per germline, CDR1 SGHRS and CDR2 YFSETQ. CDR3: CASSWRGQGSANEKLFF. The CDR3 DNA follows: TGCGCCAGCAGCTGGAGGGGACAGGGTTCGGCTAATGAAAAACTGTTTTTT. Drawing the rest from reference TRBV5-1 and TRBJ1-4, the complete variable domain is KAGVTQTPRYLIKTRGQQVTLSCSPISGHRSVSWYQQTPGQGLQFLFEYFSETQRNKGNFPGRFSGRQFSNSRSEMNVSTLELGDSALYLCASSWRGQGSANEKLFFGSGTQLSVL.

The V gene is TRBV28, the J gene TRBJ2-1; 10 nucleotides match TRBD2. V shed 11 bases and J 7 bases; nucleotides not matched to a gene: 14. CDR1 and CDR2 from the germline V gene are MDHEN and SYDVKM. CDR3 size: 15 residues. This chain's CDR3 is CAGSTGTSVLNEQFF. CDR3 coding DNA: TGTGCCGGTTCGACCGGGACTAGCGTTTTGAATGAGCAGTTCTTC.

The rearrangement joins TRBV6-5 to TRBJ2-2, with 7 bases identical to TRBD1. The trim removed 5 bases at V and 6 bases at J, leaving 6 bases unmatched. CDR3 length: 14 residues. Germline loops: CDR1 MNHEY, CDR2 SVGAGI. The chain's CDR3 is CASSLGTVPGELFF. DNA for the CDR3: TGTGCCAGCAGTCTCGGGACAGTCCCCGGGGAGCTGTTTTTT.

The V gene is TRBV28, the J gene TRBJ1-1; D uncertain. V gave up 4 bases and J gave up 0 bases, with 3 bases separating them. The CDR3 is 12 residues long. Germline V gene lookup returns CDR1 MDHEN and CDR2 SYDVKM. CDR3 nucleotide sequence: TGTGCCAGCAGTTCCATGAACACTGAAGCTTTCTTT. As protein: CASSSMNTEAFF.

The chain links TRBV4-1 to TRBJ2-3; 9 bases match TRBD2. Trimming took 1 base from V and 6 from J; bases not matched to a gene: 8. The CDR3 is 16 amino acids. Per germline, CDR1 MGHRA and CDR2 YSYEKL. The CDR3: CASSQVLAGPRDTQYF. As DNA, the CDR3 is TGCGCCAGCAGCCAAGTCCTAGCGGGACCTAGGGATACGCAGTATTTT.

This clone was seen more than once but under ten times. The chain is built from TRBV9 and TRBJ1-5; TRBD1 agrees at 7 bases. The CDR3 sequence is 15 residues long. CDR1 is SGDLS, CDR2 YYNGEE, per germline. The J segment lost 2 bases and the V segment lost 4 bases, leaving 6 bases of the junction unmatched. This CDR3 is CASSRGQDRNQPQHF. CDR3 sequence (DNA): TGTGCCAGCAGCCGAGGACAGGACCGCAATCAGCCCCAGCATTTT.

The chain combines TRBV21-1 with TRBJ2-1; TRBD1 was called by the table and not checked on the DNA. TRBV21-1 is designated a pseudogene. CDR3 size: 16 residues. The CDR3 nucleotides read TGTGCCAGCAGCCCCAGGGGGGCTAACTCCTACAATGAGCAGTTCTTC. It specifies CASSPRGANSYNEQFF.

This chain uses TRBV19 with TRBJ2-1; 8 nucleotides line up with TRBD2. Germline values: CDR1 LNHDA, CDR2 SQIVND (reference sequence). The CDR3 has 14 amino acids. V lost 5 bases and J lost 7; bases outside the gene matches: 7. This CDR3 is CASSVSAGDNEQFF. CDR3 sequence (DNA): TGTGCCAGTAGTGTATCAGCGGGAGATAATGAGCAGTTCTTC.

The chain has TRBV18 and TRBJ1-1; D call uncertain. The CDR3 sequence is 14 residues long. Trimming removed 3 bases from V and 3 bases from J, with 11 bases in between. The germline gives CDR1 KGHSH, CDR2 LQKENI. The CDR3 nucleotides are TGTGCCAGCTCACCGAGGGTCGTCGACACTGAAGCTTTCTTT. It specifies CASSPRVVDTEAFF.

This rearrangement joins TRBV7-3 to TRBJ2-3; D gene uncertain. CDR3 length: 13 residues. The ends were cut back, 4 bases at V and 4 bases at J, with 9 bases in the middle. CDR1 and CDR2 from the germline V gene are SGHTA and FQGTGA. DNA of the CDR3: TGTGCCAGCAGCTCCCTTGGAGCAGATACGCAGTATTTT. Its translation is CASSSLGADTQYF.

The chain uses TRBV18 and TRBJ1-4, with 8 bases identical to TRBD1. CDR1 is KGHSH, CDR2 LQKENI, per germline. V was clipped by 8 bases and J by 7 bases; unmatched bases: 6. The CDR3 runs to 13 residues. The CDR3 coding sequence is TGTGCCAGCGAGGACAGGGTTGGTGAAAAACTGTTTTTT. Protein product: CASEDRVGEKLFF.

CDR3 coding DNA: TGTGCCAGCAGCCCGGTTGGCAGGGTGGACTATGGCTACACCTTC. This codes for CASSPVGRVDYGYTF. The chain recombines TRBV7-2 with TRBJ1-2; D may be TRBD1 (5 bases). The CDR3 spans 15 residues. The germline gives CDR1 SGHTA, CDR2 FQGNSA. V shed 5 bases and J shed 3 bases, with 16 bases lying between them.

CDR3 in amino acids: CASSADGTENTGELFF. In DNA form, the CDR3 reads TGTGCCAGTAGCGCCGACGGGACAGAAAACACCGGGGAGCTGTTTTTT. The chain carries TRBV19 and TRBJ2-2; TRBD1 matches at 7 bases. The J segment lost 2 bases and the V segment lost 6 bases, leaving 9 bases of the junction unmatched. The CDR3 is made up of 16 amino acids. Germline CDR1 reads LNHDA; CDR2 reads SQIVND (reference sequence).

This clone was observed a single time. This rearrangement joins TRBV5-1 to TRBJ1-6; D ambiguous. Trimming left V 0 bases short and J 0 bases short, with 10 bases between. The germline gives CDR1 SGHRS, CDR2 YFSETQ. CDR3 length equals 17 residues. CDR3 region: CASSLESPSSYNSPLHF. CDR3 coding DNA: TGCGCCAGCAGCTTGGAGAGTCCAAGCTCCTATAATTCACCCCTCCACTTT.

This chain joins TRBV21-1 and TRBJ2-3; TRBD2, the table's D call, was not compared with the DNA. TRBV21-1 constitutes a pseudogene. The CDR3 sequence is 14 residues long. CDR3 in amino acids: CASSKECVRDTQYF. The CDR3 nucleotides are TGTGCCAGCAGCAAAGAGTGTGTGCGGGATACGCAGTATTTT.

V is TRBV7-3 and J is TRBJ2-1, with D maybe TRBD1 (5 bases). The CDR3 length is 15 residues. Trimming took off 3 bases at V and 2 bases at J, with 11 bases between the two ends. In germline, CDR1 is SGHTA, CDR2 FQGTGA. CDR3 sequence (DNA): TGTGCCAGCAGCTTCGACAGTTTGCCCTACAATGAGCAGTTCTTC. Amino acids: CASSFDSLPYNEQFF.

CDR3 loop: CASSYSVRNTEAFF. The CDR3 DNA follows: TGTGCCAGCAGTTACTCGGTCAGAAACACTGAAGCTTTCTTT. This chain uses TRBV6-5 with TRBJ1-1; D not certain. The germline CDR1 and CDR2 sequences are MNHEY and SVGAGI. V lost 0 bases, J lost 2 bases, and 7 bases lay in between. The CDR3 is made up of 14 amino acids.

The CDR3 bases are TGCAGCGGACACAGGGGAATCACAGATACGCAGTATTTT. It codes for CSGHRGITDTQYF. The genes are TRBV29-1 and TRBJ2-3, with 7 bases matching TRBD1. Germline lookup yields CDR1 SQVTM and CDR2 ANQGSEA. The CDR3 is 13 residues long. Trimming removed 7 bases from V and 2 bases from J; junction bases left unmatched: 6.

This rearrangement joins TRBV11-2 to TRBJ2-7; a weak D match, TRBD2 (6 bases). Germline assignment: CDR1 SGHAT and CDR2 FQNNGV. Trimming left V 2 bases short and J 5 bases short, with 13 bases between. There are 14 residues in the CDR3. This CDR3 reads CASSLRLASHEQYF. The CDR3 coding sequence is TGTGCCAGCAGCTTAAGGCTAGCGTCACACGAGCAGTACTTC. The full variable domain, in which reference TRBV11-2 and TRBJ2-7 provide the parts outside the CDR3, is EAGVAQSPRYKIIEKRQSVAFWCNPISGHATLYWYQQILGQGPKLLIQFQNNGVVDDSQLPKDRFSAERLKGVDSTLKIQPAKLEDSAVYLCASSLRLASHEQYFGPGTRLTVT.